This is a list of T cell receptor beta chains from one sample in a study of blood T cell repertoires in COVID-19. The method was immunoSEQ multiplex PCR; TCRdb's version includes in-frame clones alone and lacks a portion of them. The sample has around 280,000 clones, 85% to 90% seen once. The sequencing sample was made of PBMCs or T cells enriched from blood (not recorded which). These receptors all stem from a woman younger than 35 with acute COVID-19. CDR3s include the opening cysteine and the closing phenylalanine or tryptophan. D genes are given only for firm matches. Size is omitted from some rows. Given values are once, few, many or a class for expanded clones.

CASSQGGARQGTDTQYF	TGCGCCAGCAGCCAAGGGGGCGCCCGACAGGGTACAGATACGCAGTATTTT	TRBV4-1	TRBD1	NA	TRBJ2-3
CAISESNLNRIQETQYF	TGTGCCATCAGTGAGTCGAATCTTAACAGGATACAAGAGACCCAGTACTTC	TRBV10-3	NA	NA	TRBJ2-5
CASSLGGGRNQPQHF	TGTGCCAGCAGCTTAGGGGGGGGCCGCAATCAGCCCCAGCATTTT	TRBV11-2	NA	NA	TRBJ1-5
CASSEFRTDTQYF	TGCGCCAGCAGTGAATTCAGGACAGATACGCAGTATTTT	TRBV10-1	NA	NA	TRBJ2-3
CASSRISGVLAGSDTQYF	TGTGCCAGTAGTAGAATCAGTGGTGTGCTAGCGGGATCAGATACGCAGTATTTT	TRBV19	TRBD2	NA	TRBJ2-3
CASSYRWDRNSPLHF	TGTGCCAGCAGTTACCGTTGGGACAGGAATTCACCCCTCCACTTT	TRBV6-5	TRBD1	NA	TRBJ1-6
CASALAEGGPYQPQHF	TGTGCTAGTGCCCTTGCGGAGGGGGGGCCCTATCAGCCCCAGCATTTT	TRBV12-5	NA	few	TRBJ1-5
CATSREDRAAYSNQPQHF	TGTGCCACCAGCAGAGAAGACAGGGCCGCTTATAGCAATCAGCCCCAGCATTTT	TRBV15	TRBD1	once	TRBJ1-5
CSASGGGLAGENSYNEQFF	TGCAGTGCTAGTGGGGGGGGACTAGCGGGAGAGAACTCCTACAATGAGCAGTTCTTC	TRBV20-1	TRBD2	NA	TRBJ2-1
CATSRVGTADSPLHF	TGTGCCACCAGCAGAGTCGGGACAGCCGATTCACCCCTCCACTTT	TRBV15	TRBD1	NA	TRBJ1-6
CASSLRGQGFQETQYF	TGTGCCAGCAGCTTAAGAGGACAGGGATTCCAAGAGACCCAGTACTTC	TRBV7-9	TRBD1	NA	TRBJ2-5
CAISEDIPSSYNSPLHF	TGTGCCATCAGTGAAGACATTCCGAGCTCCTATAATTCACCCCTCCACTTT	TRBV10-3	NA	NA	TRBJ1-6
CASSLGTGDLETQYF	TGTGCCAGCAGCTTAGGGACAGGGGATCTAGAGACCCAGTACTTC	TRBV7-6	TRBD1	NA	TRBJ2-5
CASRLTSGIAASYNEQFF	TGTGCCAGCAGACTGACTAGCGGGATTGCGGCCTCCTACAATGAGCAGTTCTTC	TRBV5-8	TRBD2	NA	TRBJ2-1
CASSLSGGQNTEAFF	TGTGCCAGCAGTTTATCGGGAGGTCAGAACACTGAAGCTTTCTTT	TRBV27	NA	NA	TRBJ1-1
CASSETSTPWYQETQYF	TGCGCCAGCAGTGAGACTAGTACTCCATGGTACCAAGAGACCCAGTACTTC	TRBV10-2	NA	NA	TRBJ2-5
CASSYESRGTNEKLFF	TGTGCCAGCAGCTACGAAAGTCGGGGAACTAATGAAAAACTGTTTTTT	TRBV7-9	NA	NA	TRBJ1-4
CASSIWLGAMNTEAFF	TGTGCCAGTAGTATATGGCTGGGAGCTATGAACACTGAAGCTTTCTTT	TRBV19	NA	NA	TRBJ1-1
CASSDLYGYTF	TGTGCCAGCAGTGATCTCTATGGCTACACCTTC	TRBV2	NA	NA	TRBJ1-2
CASFPLTGGFLSEAFF	TGCGCCAGCTTCCCCTTGACAGGGGGATTTCTAAGTGAAGCTTTCTTT	TRBV5-1	TRBD1	NA	TRBJ1-1
CASSSGAGSGYTF	TGTGCCAGCAGTTCCGGGGCGGGGAGCGGCTACACCTTC	TRBV6-5	NA	NA	TRBJ1-2
CAWSVNSGYEQYF	TGTGCCTGGAGTGTAAACAGCGGCTACGAGCAGTACTTC	TRBV30	NA	once	TRBJ2-7
CASSQDPAAGSSNQPQHF	TGTGCCAGCAGCCAAGACCCTGCGGCGGGAAGTAGCAATCAGCCCCAGCATTTT	TRBV4-2	NA	NA	TRBJ1-5
CASSPNRLAGAYEQYF	TGTGCCAGCAGCCCGAACAGACTAGCGGGGGCCTACGAGCAGTACTTC	TRBV9	TRBD2	NA	TRBJ2-7
CASSIVGGPGEQFF	TGTGCCAGTAGTATTGTGGGAGGGCCTGGTGAGCAGTTCTTC	TRBV19	TRBD2	NA	TRBJ2-1
CASSPDRAEAFF	TGTGCCAGCAGCCCCGACAGGGCTGAAGCTTTCTTT	TRBV12-3/TRBV12-4	TRBD1	NA	TRBJ1-1
CAWSRSGIRTDTQYF	TGTGCCTGGAGCCGGAGCGGGATCCGCACAGATACGCAGTATTTT	TRBV30	TRBD2	NA	TRBJ2-3
CASSLGTERNEKLFF	TGTGCCAGCAGCTTAGGAACAGAAAGAAATGAAAAACTGTTTTTT	TRBV7-9	NA	NA	TRBJ1-4
CASSLAVLAGDNEQFF	TGTGCCAGCAGCTTGGCGGTGCTAGCGGGGGACAATGAGCAGTTCTTC	TRBV5-6	TRBD2	NA	TRBJ2-1
CASSLRGLYGYTF	TGTGCCAGCAGCTTAAGGGGTCTCTATGGCTACACCTTC	TRBV7-9	NA	NA	TRBJ1-2
CASSDSTRYQPQHF	TGTGCCAGCAGTGATTCTACTAGGTACCAGCCCCAGCATTTT	TRBV2	NA	NA	TRBJ1-5
CASSSGYGYTF	TGTGCCAGCAGTTCAGGGTATGGCTACACCTTC	TRBV27	NA	NA	TRBJ1-2
CATSPYWTEETQYF	TGTGCCACCAGTCCGTACTGGACAGAAGAGACCCAGTACTTC	TRBV24-1	NA	NA	TRBJ2-5
CASSIGTNQETQYF	TGTGCCAGTAGTATTGGGACTAACCAAGAGACCCAGTACTTC	TRBV19	TRBD2	NA	TRBJ2-5
CASSLPPGPSGDEQFF	TGTGCCAGCAGCTTACCTCCGGGCCCAAGCGGAGATGAGCAGTTCTTC	TRBV7-2	NA	NA	TRBJ2-1
CASSRLAGLDTQYF	TGTGCCAGCAGCCGACTAGCGGGGTTAGATACGCAGTATTTT	TRBV21-1	NA	few	TRBJ2-3
CASSMATTNEKLFF	TGTGCCAGTAGTATGGCAACAACTAATGAAAAACTGTTTTTT	TRBV19	NA	NA	TRBJ1-4
CASSLATGQETQYF	TGTGCCAGCAGCTTGGCCACGGGGCAAGAGACCCAGTACTTC	TRBV5-4	NA	NA	TRBJ2-5
CASSPTGAPYEQYF	TGCGCCAGCAGCCCGACAGGAGCCCCCTACGAGCAGTACTTC	TRBV4-3	NA	NA	TRBJ2-7
CASSERQGAGKLFF	TGTGCCAGTAGTGAGCGACAGGGGGCGGGAAAACTGTTTTTT	TRBV19	TRBD1	once	TRBJ1-4
CASSRGTGQGSYGYTF	TGCGCCAGCAGCCGCGGAACGGGACAGGGGAGCTATGGCTACACCTTC	TRBV5-1	TRBD1	NA	TRBJ1-2
CAWRAFNSPLHF	TGTGCCTGGAGGGCCTTTAATTCACCCCTCCACTTT	TRBV30	NA	once	TRBJ1-6
CASSQDTRVWEKLFF	TGTGCCAGCAGCCAAGACACCAGGGTGTGGGAAAAACTGTTTTTT	TRBV4-2	NA	NA	TRBJ1-4
CASSLAGQMNTEAFF	TGTGCCAGCAGCTTGGCCGGACAGATGAACACTGAAGCTTTCTTT	TRBV5-6	NA	NA	TRBJ1-1